A single sample is the source of the 21 T cell receptor beta chains below, sequenced in a study of T cell responses to AZD1222 COVID-19 vaccine. Using immunoSEQ multiplex PCR, the repertoire was profiled, and TCRdb retains in-frame clones only, with some absent. The profile shows some 50,000 clones, roughly 90% of them singletons. The specimen was peripheral blood, collected 28 days after the second AZD1222 dose. Receptors originate from an adult who received the AZD1222 COVID-19 vaccine.

The genes are TRBV6-1 and TRBJ2-7; D ambiguous. CDR3 size: 12 residues. Germline V gene sequence: CDR1 MNHNS, CDR2 SASEGT. With 0 bases removed from V and 4 bases from J, the gap between germline ends came to 4 bases. CDR3 sequence reads: CASSEAGYEQYF. For the CDR3, the DNA is TGTGCCAGCAGTGAAGCAGGGTACGAGCAGTACTTC.

V is TRBV2 and J is TRBJ1-1; D might be TRBD1 (5 bases). Germline V gene sequence: CDR1 SNHLY, CDR2 FYNNEI. Trimming took off 6 bases at V and 6 bases at J, with 8 bases between the two ends. The length of the CDR3 is 11 residues. CDR3 region: CASRVGAEAFF. In nucleotides, the CDR3 is TGTGCCAGCAGGGTAGGGGCTGAAGCTTTCTTT.

The J gene is TRBJ1-3, the V gene TRBV4-1; D unclear. Germline V gives CDR1 MGHRA, CDR2 YSYEKL. The CDR3 spans 15 residues. Trimming left V 0 bases short and J 4 bases short, with 10 bases between. CDR3 protein: CASSQELATGNTIYF. CDR3 nucleotide sequence: TGCGCCAGCAGCCAAGAGCTAGCTACAGGAAACACCATATATTTT.

This clone was observed a few times. This chain links TRBV6-4 with TRBJ2-7, with D possibly matching TRBD1 (6 bases). Trimming cost V 3 bases and J 5 bases, with 17 bases left between them. Germline assignment: CDR1 MRHNA and CDR2 SNTAGT. CDR3 length equals 15 residues. The CDR3 is CASSEHSGEGNEQYF. The CDR3 region has the DNA TGTGCCAGCAGTGAGCATTCAGGGGAAGGGAACGAGCAGTACTTC.

This chain uses TRBV7-3 with TRBJ2-5; D not resolved. V lost 5 bases, J lost 2 bases, and 12 bases lay in between. The CDR3 covers 14 residues. CDR1 and CDR2 (germline): SGHTA, FQGTGA. CDR3 sequence reads: CASSEGPRQETQYF. The CDR3 region has the DNA TGTGCCAGCAGCGAAGGACCGAGACAAGAGACCCAGTACTTC.

V usage is TRBV7-8 and J usage is TRBJ2-7, with TRBD1 matching 7 bases. This CDR3 comprises 13 residues. Germline V gives CDR1 SGHVS, CDR2 FQNEAQ. V was pared by 5 bases and J by 7 bases, with 8 bases of the junction left unmatched. The CDR3 spells CASSTLGQIEQYF. The DNA for the CDR3 is TGTGCCAGCAGCACCCTGGGACAGATAGAGCAGTACTTC.

The chain recombines TRBV5-5 with TRBJ2-7; D gene ambiguous. The germline V gene encodes CDR1 SGHKS and CDR2 YYEKEE (reference sequence). The CDR3 has 11 residues. V lost 0 bases and J lost 4, with 2 bases in between. CDR3 loop: CASSLVYEQYF. The CDR3 DNA sequence: TGTGCCAGCAGCTTGGTTTACGAGCAGTACTTC.

CDR3 protein: CASRETGSDEKLFF. For the CDR3, the DNA is TGTGCCAGCAGGGAGACAGGCTCGGATGAAAAACTGTTTTTT. V gene TRBV28 combines with J gene TRBJ1-4; D may be TRBD1 (6 bases). There are 14 residues in the CDR3. Germline CDR1 MDHEN, CDR2 SYDVKM. Between the trimmed V and J ends, which lost 6 bases and 6 bases, there was a span of 14 bases. The full variable domain, in which reference TRBV28 and TRBJ1-4 provide the parts outside the CDR3, is DVKVTQSSRYLVKRTGEKVFLECVQDMDHENMFWYRQDPGLGLRLIYFSYDVKMKEKGDIPEGYSVSREKKERFSLILESASTNQTSMYLCASRETGSDEKLFFGSGTQLSVL.

The chain employs TRBV5-1 and TRBJ2-4, with a tentative D call TRBD2 (6 bases). This CDR3 is built from 16 residues. Germline assignment: CDR1 SGHRS and CDR2 YFSETQ. The ends were cut back, 0 bases at V and 1 base at J, with 11 bases in the middle. The DNA of the CDR3 is TGCGCCAGCAGCTTGGGAGTTGGGAGGGCCAAAAACATTCAGTACTTC. As protein: CASSLGVGRAKNIQYF.

The chain is built from TRBV5-4 and TRBJ2-7; D is uncertain. Germline V CDR1 and CDR2: SGHNT, YYREEE (reference sequence). The CDR3 has 12 residues. Trimming took 5 bases from V and 7 from J, leaving 13 bases between them. The CDR3 loop reads CASSYLTEEQYF. The CDR3 DNA reads TGTGCCAGCAGTTACCTGACGGAGGAGCAGTACTTC.

This sequence joins TRBV6-6 and TRBJ1-5; D is unclear. This CDR3 is 13 amino acids long. Between the trimmed V and J ends, which lost 4 bases and 5 bases, there was a span of 9 bases. From germline, CDR1 is MNHNY and CDR2 SVGAGI (reference sequence). CDR3 region: CASSSRLDQPQHF. The DNA of the CDR3 is TGTGCCAGCAGTTCCAGGCTTGATCAGCCCCAGCATTTT.

This rearrangement joins TRBV7-2 to TRBJ1-5, with a weak D call TRBD1 (6 bases). The CDR3 is made up of 16 amino acids. Trimming pared 4 bases from V and 0 bases from J, leaving 13 bases between. CDR1 and CDR2 from the germline V gene are SGHTA and FQGNSA. This chain's CDR3 is CASSSGTLYSNQPQHF. The CDR3 bases are TGTGCCAGCAGCTCTGGGACACTCTATAGCAATCAGCCCCAGCATTTT.

The rearrangement uses TRBV28 and TRBJ1-5, with D tentatively TRBD1 (6 bases). Per the germline V gene, CDR1 is MDHEN and CDR2 is SYDVKM. The CDR3 is 15 amino acids. Trimming shortened V by 6 bases and J by 7 bases, and 19 bases separated the two germline ends. The CDR3 nucleotides are TGTGCCAGCAGCAGCGCCCCGGGGGCAGGCCAGCCCCAGCATTTT. Translating gives CASSSAPGAGQPQHF.

This chain connects TRBV9 to TRBJ1-5; D might be TRBD1 (6 bases). The germline CDR1 and CDR2 sequences are SGDLS and YYNGEE. V was clipped by 4 bases and J by 6 bases, with 17 bases between them. The CDR3 is made up of 15 amino acids. CDR3 loop: CASSRNGDKGQPQHF. DNA of the CDR3: TGTGCCAGCAGCCGTAACGGGGACAAGGGTCAGCCCCAGCATTTT.

The rearrangement joins TRBV6-5 to TRBJ2-1; possible D gene TRBD1, 6 bases. Germline-derived CDR1 and CDR2 are MNHEY and SVGAGI. V was cut by 6 bases and J by 8 bases, with 11 bases left in between. This CDR3 is built from 12 residues. As DNA, the CDR3 is TGTGCCAGCAGAAAACAGGGATATGAGCAGTTCTTC. It translates to CASRKQGYEQFF.

The chain employs TRBV3-1 (or the pseudogene TRBV3-2) and TRBJ2-3, with D perhaps given as TRBD1 or TRBD2 (5 bases each). Per germline, CDR1 LGHDT and CDR2 YNNKEL (reference sequence). Trimming removed 3 bases at V and 0 bases at J, with 13 bases between. The CDR3 covers 16 residues. The CDR3 nucleotides are TGTGCCAGCAGCCACCCCAGGGCGGGCAGCACAGATACGCAGTATTTT. This codes for CASSHPRAGSTDTQYF.

This clone was seen a handful of times. CDR3 sequence (DNA): TGTGCCAGTAGTATAGGACTAGCCCCTCTGTACGAGCAGTACTTC. Protein product: CASSIGLAPLYEQYF. The rearrangement joins TRBV19 to TRBJ2-7, with 7 bases aligning to TRBD2. Germline CDR1 and CDR2: LNHDA and SQIVND (reference sequence). CDR3 length: 15 amino acids. The V gene end was trimmed by 1 base and the J gene end by 4 bases; junction bases not matched to a gene: 7.

This sequence joins TRBV11-2 and TRBJ2-5; D is undetermined. The germline V and J ends were trimmed by 6 bases and 5 bases, with 7 bases remaining between them. Germline V gene data show CDR1 as SGHAT and CDR2 as FQNNGV. CDR3 length: 11 residues. CDR3 bases: TGTGCCAGCAGACTCGGGGAGACCCAGTACTTC. Translated: CASRLGETQYF.

CDR3 region: CASSDISGGVGEQYF. In nucleotides, the CDR3 is TGTGCCAGCAGTGACATTAGCGGGGGGGTAGGGGAGCAGTACTTC. This sequence joins TRBV6-1 and TRBJ2-7; 11 bases agree with TRBD2. CDR1 MNHNS and CDR2 SASEGT come from the germline V gene. CDR3 size: 15 residues. Trimming at V came to 3 bases and at J to 7 bases, leaving 8 bases not matched to a gene.

The V gene is TRBV4-1, the J gene TRBJ2-1; TRBD1 matches at 10 bases. Germline V lookup: CDR1 MGHRA, CDR2 YSYEKL. V lost 3 bases and J lost 6; bases outside the gene matches: 2. CDR3 length equals 14 residues. CDR3 residues: CASSQGQGSNEQFF. Here the CDR3 DNA reads TGCGCCAGCAGCCAGGGACAGGGGTCCAATGAGCAGTTCTTC.

The V call is TRBV7-9, the J call TRBJ1-1, with D unclear. Germline CDR1 SEHNR, CDR2 FQNEAQ (reference sequence). The CDR3 is 12 residues long. Trimming took off 4 bases at V and 5 bases at J, with 8 bases between the two ends. The CDR3: CASSYRDTEAFF. CDR3 DNA: TGTGCCAGCAGCTACCGGGATACTGAAGCTTTCTTT. The entire variable domain, with the rest obtained from reference TRBV7-9 and TRBJ1-1, is as follows: DTGVSQNPRHKITKRGQNVTFRCDPISEHNRLYWYRQTLGQGPEFLTYFQNEAQLEKSRLLSDRFSAERPKGSFSTLEIQRTEQGDSAMYLCASSYRDTEAFFGQGTRLTVV.